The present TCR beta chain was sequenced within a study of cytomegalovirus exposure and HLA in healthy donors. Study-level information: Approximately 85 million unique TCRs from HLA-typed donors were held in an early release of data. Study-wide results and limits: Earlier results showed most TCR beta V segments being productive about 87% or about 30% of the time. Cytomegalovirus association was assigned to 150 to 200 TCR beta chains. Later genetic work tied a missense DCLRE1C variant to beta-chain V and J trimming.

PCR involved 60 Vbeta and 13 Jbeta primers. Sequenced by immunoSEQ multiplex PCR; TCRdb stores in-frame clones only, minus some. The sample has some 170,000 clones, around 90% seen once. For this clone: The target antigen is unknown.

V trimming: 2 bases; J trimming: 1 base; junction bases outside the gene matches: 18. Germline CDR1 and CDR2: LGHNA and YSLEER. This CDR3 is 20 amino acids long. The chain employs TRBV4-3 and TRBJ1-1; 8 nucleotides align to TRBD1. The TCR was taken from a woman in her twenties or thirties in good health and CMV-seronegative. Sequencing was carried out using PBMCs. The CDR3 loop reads CASSQTSLLHMGQENTEAFF. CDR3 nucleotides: TGCGCCAGCAGCCAAACTTCCCTCCTACATATGGGACAGGAGAACACTGAAGCTTTCTTT.